The 6 T cell receptor beta chains below all came from one sample that was sequenced in a study of naive CD8 T cells in extremely preterm neonates listed by TCRdb under 2017. To prepare the library, the immunoSEQ multiplex PCR assay was applied. As stored in TCRdb, this immuneACCESS dataset retains in-frame rearrangements with V and J assigned. A fraction of the clones does not appear; measured against another copy, unresolved V genes explain less than half of the discrepancy, and the remainder lacks a known reason. This sample gives several thousand clones in total; roughly 98% of them show up just once. The top ten clones comprise 0.95% to 1.5% of the sample. The material sequenced was naive CD8+ T cells from blood. These receptors were taken from a human donor in good health.

The rearrangement joins TRBV6-1 to TRBJ2-7, with 7 bases that match TRBD1. J lost 2 bases, V lost 6 bases, and 1 base had no gene match. This CDR3 has 12 residues. CDR1 is MNHNS, CDR2 SASEGT, per germline. The CDR3 nucleotides are TGTGCCAGCAGCGGACAGGCCTACGAGCAGTACTTC. This gives the protein CASSGQAYEQYF.

This chain connects TRBV9 to TRBJ2-2; D gene unclear. CDR3 size: 17 residues. In germline, CDR1 is SGDLS, CDR2 YYNGEE. Trimming pared 0 bases from V and 2 bases from J, leaving 14 bases between. CDR3 DNA sequence: TGTGCCAGCAGCGTAGGAAGCGCCACTGTAAACACCGGGGAGCTGTTTTTT. Translated: CASSVGSATVNTGELFF.

This clone is a singleton in its sample. V gene TRBV7-8 combines with J gene TRBJ2-1, with 11 bases lining up with TRBD2. The trim removed 5 bases at V and 5 bases at J, leaving 8 bases unmatched. The germline V gene has CDR1 SGHVS and CDR2 FQNEAQ. The CDR3 has 16 residues. CDR3: CASSVSGRGGHNEQFF. CDR3 DNA sequence: TGTGCCAGCAGCGTTAGCGGGAGGGGAGGTCACAATGAGCAGTTCTTC.

This sequence joins TRBV19 and TRBJ2-3; 8 bases fit TRBD2. The CDR3 runs 16 residues. Germline V CDR1 and CDR2: LNHDA, SQIVND (reference sequence). V was clipped by 4 bases and J by 3 bases; unmatched bases: 9. CDR3: CASSTGREGRTDTQYF. The CDR3 coding sequence is TGTGCCAGTAGTACGGGTCGGGAGGGCCGGACAGATACGCAGTATTTT.

The CDR3, as DNA: TGTGCCAGCAGCCCGGGGATAGGTCTTGAAAATGAGCAGTTCTTC. It is translated as CASSPGIGLENEQFF. The rearrangement joins TRBV7-9 to TRBJ2-1; D is perhaps TRBD2 (5 bases). The V and J ends lost 5 bases and 7 bases respectively, with 18 bases between them. Germline V CDR1 and CDR2: SEHNR, FQNEAQ (reference sequence). CDR3 length: 15 residues.

The chain has TRBV6-5 and TRBJ2-3; 9 positions agree with TRBD2. In germline, CDR1 is MNHEY, CDR2 SVGAGI. The CDR3 sequence is 15 residues long. Trimming cost V 8 bases and J 4 bases; bases outside gene matches: 10. The DNA of the CDR3 is TGTGCCAGCGCCTTTGGCGGCGGGGGGGCAGATACGCAGTATTTT. This gives the protein CASAFGGGGADTQYF.